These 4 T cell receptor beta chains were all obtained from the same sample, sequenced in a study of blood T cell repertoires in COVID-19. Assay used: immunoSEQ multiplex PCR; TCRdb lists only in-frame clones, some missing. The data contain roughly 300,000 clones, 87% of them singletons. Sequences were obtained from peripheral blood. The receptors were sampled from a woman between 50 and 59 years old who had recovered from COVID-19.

DNA of the CDR3: TGTGCCATTCGGGGGATTAACACTGAAGCTTTCTTT. Its protein product is CAIRGINTEAFF. The rearrangement joins TRBV10-3 to TRBJ1-1; the D gene is possibly TRBD1 (5 bases). Trimming cost V 9 bases and J 2 bases, with 10 bases left between them. There are 12 residues in the CDR3. Germline loops: CDR1 ENHRY, CDR2 SYGVKD.

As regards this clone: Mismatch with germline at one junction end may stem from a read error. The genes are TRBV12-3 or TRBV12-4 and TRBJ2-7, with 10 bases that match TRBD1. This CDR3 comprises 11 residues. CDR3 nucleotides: TGTGCCAGCAGCCGACAGGGGGCCCTGGACTTC. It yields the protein CASSRQGALDF.

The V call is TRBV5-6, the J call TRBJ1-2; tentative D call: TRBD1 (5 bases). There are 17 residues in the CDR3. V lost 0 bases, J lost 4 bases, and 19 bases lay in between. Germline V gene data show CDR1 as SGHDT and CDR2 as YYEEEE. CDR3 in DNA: TGTGCCAGCAGCTTGGTGGAGGGCGGCGGGGGTGGCTATGGCTACACCTTC. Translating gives CASSLVEGGGGGYGYTF.

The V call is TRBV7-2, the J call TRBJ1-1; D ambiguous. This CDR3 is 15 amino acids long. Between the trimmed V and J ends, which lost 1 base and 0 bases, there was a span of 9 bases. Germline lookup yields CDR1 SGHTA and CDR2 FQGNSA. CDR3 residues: CASSLGVSMNTEAFF. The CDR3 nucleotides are TGTGCCAGCAGCTTAGGAGTTTCCATGAACACTGAAGCTTTCTTT.